The 16 T cell receptor beta chains given below trace back to one sample, sequenced in a study of T cells in Graves' hyperthyroidism and ophthalmopathy (dated by TCRdb to about 2019). The library was generated by multiplex PCR. Sequencing instrument: Illumina HiSeq 2000. Amplification of TCR beta CDR3 regions was carried out from RNA transcripts. The first round of RT-PCR for the TCR CDR3 was performed with the HTBI primer set and the Qiagen OneStep RT-PCR kit. TCRdb reprocessing: public reads trimmed at Q25 with fastp, clones called with MiXCR, in-frame beta chains kept. Every CDR3 protein is listed once, alongside the most common genes and DNA of its rows. The sample includes a few hundred thousand distinct CDR3 sequences, with approximately 13% observed a single time. Together, the top ten hold approximately 5.3% of the sample. The sequenced sample was blood. All receptors come from a woman between 18 and 29 years old with Graves' hyperthyroidism.

Only a few counts were recorded for this clonotype. The V gene is TRBV11-2, the J gene TRBJ2-3, with 9 bases fitting TRBD1. The V segment lost 0 bases and the J segment 3 bases; nucleotides outside the gene matches: 1. The CDR3 extends over 15 amino acids. Germline V gene data show CDR1 as SGHAT and CDR2 as FQNNGV. The CDR3 bases are TGTGCCAGCAGCTTAGAAGGGACAGGGACAGATACGCAGTATTTT. This gives the protein CASSLEGTGTDTQYF. The variable domain in full, completed from reference TRBV11-2 and TRBJ2-3, reads EAGVAQSPRYKIIEKRQSVAFWCNPISGHATLYWYQQILGQGPKLLIQFQNNGVVDDSQLPKDRFSAERLKGVDSTLKIQPAKLEDSAVYLCASSLEGTGTDTQYFGPGTRLTVL.

This clonotype has a count of ten or more. This sequence joins TRBV18 and TRBJ2-3, with D possibly TRBD2 on 5 matching bases. There are 15 residues in the CDR3. In germline, CDR1 is KGHSH, CDR2 LQKENI. Trimming pared 1 base from V and 0 bases from J, leaving 8 bases between. CDR3 amino acids: CASSPLGGSTDTQYF. CDR3 nucleotides: TGTGCCAGCTCACCACTGGGCGGGAGCACAGATACGCAGTATTTT. The variable domain in full, completed from reference TRBV18 and TRBJ2-3, reads NAGVMQNPRHLVRRRGQEARLRCSPMKGHSHVYWYRQLPEEGLKFMVYLQKENIIDESGMPKERFSAEFPKEGPSILRIQQVVRGDSAAYFCASSPLGGSTDTQYFGPGTRLTVL.

This clonotype was recorded at least ten times. The chain is built from TRBV12-3 or TRBV12-4 and TRBJ2-7; a possible D gene is TRBD1 (6 bases). The CDR3 covers 16 residues. The V end was cut by 4 bases, the J end by 2 bases, with 18 bases between. The CDR3 nucleotides read TGTGCCAGCAGTTCTACGGGGACACGCAACGCCTACGAGCAGTACTTC. Translated, it gives CASSSTGTRNAYEQYF.

This clonotype has ten or more counts. The rearrangement joins TRBV5-1 to TRBJ1-2; 8 bases align to TRBD1. The CDR3 contains 14 residues. Per the germline V gene, CDR1 is SGHRS and CDR2 is YFSETQ. The V segment lost 5 bases and the J segment 6 bases; nucleotides outside the gene matches: 9. CDR3 nucleotide sequence: TGCGCCAGCAGTGATGACAGGGGATCGGATGGCTACACCTTC. Translated, it gives CASSDDRGSDGYTF.

This chain uses TRBV5-4 with TRBJ1-1; D gene unclear. The CDR3 covers 13 residues. The ends were cut back, 2 bases at V and 7 bases at J, with 12 bases in the middle. From germline, CDR1 is SGHNT and CDR2 YYREEE (reference sequence). Written as DNA, the CDR3 is TGTGCCAGCAGCTTCGAGATTCAGAGTGAAGCTTTCTTT. This sequence encodes CASSFEIQSEAFF.

This clonotype was observed many times. The chain joins TRBV6-1 to TRBJ2-7; D is unresolved. The germline V gene has CDR1 MNHNS and CDR2 SASEGT. Trimming left V 4 bases short and J 5 bases short, with 21 bases between. CDR3 length: 16 amino acids. The CDR3 coding sequence is TGTGCCAGCAGTGTGCATCCCCCGGGTAGTTTAGACGAGCAGTACTTC. The encoded protein is CASSVHPPGSLDEQYF.

In this sample, this clonotype turned up a few times. This rearrangement joins TRBV25-1 to TRBJ1-4, with D possibly being TRBD1 (5 bases). Germline lookup yields CDR1 MGHDK and CDR2 SYGVNS. Trimming took off 3 bases at V and 6 bases at J, with 23 bases between the two ends. This CDR3 has 18 residues. The CDR3 DNA reads as TGTGCCAGCAGTGAGTCTTTAGGACATTACCTGGGAGATGAAAAACTGTTTTTT. Residues: CASSESLGHYLGDEKLFF.

This clonotype was counted ten times or more. The rearrangement joins TRBV30 to TRBJ1-1; 7 bases align to TRBD1. There are 13 residues in the CDR3. Germline V gives CDR1 GTSNPN, CDR2 SVGIG (reference sequence). The junction had 6 bases not matched to a gene; V was cut back by 4 bases and J by 4 bases. CDR3 sequence reads: CAWKSRGSTEAFF. The CDR3 DNA reads as TGTGCCTGGAAGAGCAGGGGGAGCACTGAAGCTTTCTTT. The full variable domain, rest sourced from reference TRBV30 and TRBJ1-1, is SQTIHQWPATLVQPVGSPLSLECTVEGTSNPNLYWYRQAAGRGLQLLFYSVGIGQISSEVPQNLSASRPQDRQFILSSKKLLLSDSGFYLCAWKSRGSTEAFFGQGTRLTVV.

In its sample, this clonotype was seen many times. The chain combines TRBV11-2 with TRBJ1-5; D not resolved. The length of the CDR3 is 15 residues. Germline V gene lookup returns CDR1 SGHAT and CDR2 FQNNGV. Trimming removed 1 base at V and 6 bases at J, with 13 bases between. The CDR3 DNA reads TGTGCCAGCAGCTTAGCGGGATCCCCCGGTCAGCCCCAGCATTTT. It encodes CASSLAGSPGQPQHF.

The sample holds a few counts of this clonotype. The chain employs TRBV30 and TRBJ2-2; TRBD1 agrees at 9 bases. This CDR3 comprises 14 residues. The V segment lost 4 bases and the J segment 3 bases; nucleotides outside the gene matches: 3. The germline CDR1 and CDR2 sequences are GTSNPN and SVGIG (reference sequence). The CDR3 nucleotides are TGTGCCTGGACCGGGACAGGGTACACCGGGGAGCTGTTTTTT. Translation: CAWTGTGYTGELFF.

CDR3 sequence reads: CASSRTGVPNTEAFF. The CDR3 DNA is TGCGCCAGCAGTCGGACAGGGGTACCGAACACTGAAGCTTTCTTT. The chain carries TRBV4-1 and TRBJ1-1; 9 nucleotides line up with TRBD1. CDR3 length: 15 amino acids. Germline-derived CDR1 and CDR2 are MGHRA and YSYEKL. Germline trimming cut 6 bases from V and 1 base from J; bases unmatched to any gene: 6.

CDR3 in amino acids: CASSDGHNQPQHF. CDR3 sequence (DNA): TGTGCCAGCAGTGATGGACACAATCAGCCCCAGCATTTT. V and J are TRBV25-1 and TRBJ1-5; D may be TRBD1 (5 bases). CDR3 length: 13 residues. CDR1 and CDR2 (germline): MGHDK, SYGVNS. V was clipped by 3 bases and J by 3 bases, with 6 bases between them. The whole variable domain, filled in from reference TRBV25-1 and TRBJ1-5, reads EADIYQTPRYLVIGTGKKITLECSQTMGHDKMYWYQQDPGMELHLIHYSYGVNSTEKGDLSSESTVSRIRTEHFPLTLESARPSHTSQYLCASSDGHNQPQHFGDGTRLSIL.

There are many counts of this clonotype. The chain combines TRBV7-2 with TRBJ2-7, with D unclear. Trimming stripped 1 base from V and 2 bases from J, with 12 bases between. The V gene's germline CDR1 is SGHTA and CDR2 FQGNSA. The CDR3 contains 15 residues. The CDR3: CASSLGPDLTYEQYF. The CDR3 DNA sequence: TGTGCCAGCAGCTTAGGGCCGGATCTGACCTACGAGCAGTACTTC.

This clonotype was detected many times. The V and J genes are TRBV24-1 and TRBJ2-3; 7 bases match TRBD2. V lost 1 base and J lost 2; bases outside the gene matches: 11. The CDR3 extends over 18 amino acids. CDR1 KGHDR and CDR2 SFDVKD come from the germline V gene. CDR3 region: CATSDFRSSGKPTDTQYF. CDR3 nucleotide sequence: TGTGCCACCAGTGATTTTCGCTCTAGCGGCAAACCCACAGATACGCAGTATTTT.

This clonotype was picked up many times. This chain joins TRBV12-3 or TRBV12-4 and TRBJ1-5; D may be TRBD1 (5 bases). The CDR3 totals 14 residues. Trimming left V 3 bases short and J 6 bases short, with 12 bases between. Here the CDR3 DNA reads TGTGCCAGCAGTTTTACCCAGGGTGGTCAGCCCCAGCATTTT. This codes for CASSFTQGGQPQHF.

This clonotype was seen ten or more times. In nucleotides, the CDR3 is TGTGCCAGCAGCTTACCTAGCGGGAGTGGGGAGACCCAGTACTTC. It encodes CASSLPSGSGETQYF. The J gene is TRBJ2-5, the V gene TRBV7-9, with 10 nucleotides matching TRBD2. Germline V CDR1 and CDR2: SEHNR, FQNEAQ (reference sequence). CDR3 length: 15 amino acids. The trim removed 2 bases at V and 5 bases at J, leaving 5 bases unmatched.